This TCR beta chain was sequenced during a study of blood T cell repertoires in COVID-19. TCRdb keeps only in-frame clones here, not all; method: immunoSEQ multiplex PCR. This sample carries roughly 150,000 clones, 88% of them seen once, and the ten largest clones take 2% to 2.5%. Germline V CDR1 and CDR2: LGHDT, YNNKEL (reference sequence). V was clipped by 0 bases and J by 0 bases, with 11 bases between them. The CDR3 spans 16 residues. Input material: peripheral blood. The receptor was derived from a man between 45 and 60 years old who had recovered from COVID-19. The chain employs TRBV3-1 (or the pseudogene TRBV3-2) and TRBJ1-1, with D unclear. The CDR3 region is CASSQDPVRVNTEAFF. For the CDR3, the DNA is TGTGCCAGCAGCCAAGACCCCGTGCGAGTGAACACTGAAGCTTTCTTT.